Here is one T cell receptor (beta chain) with its context. Generated by immunoSEQ multiplex PCR, the TCRdb table keeps only in-frame clones and is missing some. Among tens of thousands of clones listed, 80% to 95% were seen once. The data derive from a study of T cell changes during pregnancy in multiple sclerosis. There are 14 residues in the CDR3. Input material: peripheral blood. This chain links TRBV21-1 with TRBJ2-3; the DNA was not compared with TRBD1, the D call given in the table. TRBV21-1 is a pseudogene segment. The receptor comes from a female donor with multiple sclerosis, enrolled in a pregnancy study. This CDR3 is CARRQGYCTDTQYF. The DNA of the CDR3 is TGTGCCAGAAGACAGGGCTATTGCACAGATACGCAGTATTTT.